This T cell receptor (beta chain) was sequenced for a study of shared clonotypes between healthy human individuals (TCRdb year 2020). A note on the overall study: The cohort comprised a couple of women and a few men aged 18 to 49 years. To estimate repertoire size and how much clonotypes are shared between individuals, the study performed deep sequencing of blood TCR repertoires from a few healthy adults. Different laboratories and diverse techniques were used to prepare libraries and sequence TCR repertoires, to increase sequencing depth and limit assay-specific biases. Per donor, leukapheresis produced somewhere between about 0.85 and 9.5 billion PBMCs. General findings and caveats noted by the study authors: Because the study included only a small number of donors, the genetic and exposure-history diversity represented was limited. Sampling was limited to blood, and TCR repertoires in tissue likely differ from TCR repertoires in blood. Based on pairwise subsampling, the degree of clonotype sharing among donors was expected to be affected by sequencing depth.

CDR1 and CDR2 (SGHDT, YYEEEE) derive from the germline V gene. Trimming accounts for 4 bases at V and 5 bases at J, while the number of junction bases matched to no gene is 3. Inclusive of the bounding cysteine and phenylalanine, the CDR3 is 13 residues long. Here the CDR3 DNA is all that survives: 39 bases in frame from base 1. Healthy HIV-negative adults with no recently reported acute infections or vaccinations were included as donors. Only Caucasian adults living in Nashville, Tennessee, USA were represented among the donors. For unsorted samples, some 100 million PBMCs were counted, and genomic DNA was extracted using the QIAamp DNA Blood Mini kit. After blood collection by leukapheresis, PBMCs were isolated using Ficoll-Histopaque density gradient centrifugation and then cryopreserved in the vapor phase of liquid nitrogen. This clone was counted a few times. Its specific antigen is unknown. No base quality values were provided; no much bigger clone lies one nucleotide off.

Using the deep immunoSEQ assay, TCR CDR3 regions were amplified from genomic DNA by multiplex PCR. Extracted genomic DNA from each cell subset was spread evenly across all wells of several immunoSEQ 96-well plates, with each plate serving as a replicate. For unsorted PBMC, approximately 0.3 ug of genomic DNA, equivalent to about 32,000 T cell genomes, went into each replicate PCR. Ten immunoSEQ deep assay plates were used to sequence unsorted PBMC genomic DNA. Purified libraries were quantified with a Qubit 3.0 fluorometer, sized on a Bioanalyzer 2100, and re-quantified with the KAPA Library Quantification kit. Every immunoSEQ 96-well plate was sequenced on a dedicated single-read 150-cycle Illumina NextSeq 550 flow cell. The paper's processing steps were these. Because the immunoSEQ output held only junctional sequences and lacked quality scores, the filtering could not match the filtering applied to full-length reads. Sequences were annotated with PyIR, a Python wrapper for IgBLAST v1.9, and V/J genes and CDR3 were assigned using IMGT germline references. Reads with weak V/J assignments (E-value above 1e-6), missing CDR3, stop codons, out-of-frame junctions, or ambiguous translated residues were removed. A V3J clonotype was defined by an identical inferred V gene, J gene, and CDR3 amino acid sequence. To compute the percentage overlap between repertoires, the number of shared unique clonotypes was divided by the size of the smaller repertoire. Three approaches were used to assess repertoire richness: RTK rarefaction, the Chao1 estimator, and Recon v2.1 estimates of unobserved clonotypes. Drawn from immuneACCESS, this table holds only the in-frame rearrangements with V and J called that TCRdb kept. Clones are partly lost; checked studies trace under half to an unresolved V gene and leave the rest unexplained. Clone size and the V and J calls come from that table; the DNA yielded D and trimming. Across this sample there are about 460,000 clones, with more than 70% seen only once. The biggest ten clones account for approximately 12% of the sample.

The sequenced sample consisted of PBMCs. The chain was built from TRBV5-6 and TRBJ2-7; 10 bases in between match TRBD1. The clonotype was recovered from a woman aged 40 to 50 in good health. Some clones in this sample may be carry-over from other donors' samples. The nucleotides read TGTGCCAGCAGCACCGGGACAGGGGACGAGCAGTACTTC. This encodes CASSTGTGDEQYF.